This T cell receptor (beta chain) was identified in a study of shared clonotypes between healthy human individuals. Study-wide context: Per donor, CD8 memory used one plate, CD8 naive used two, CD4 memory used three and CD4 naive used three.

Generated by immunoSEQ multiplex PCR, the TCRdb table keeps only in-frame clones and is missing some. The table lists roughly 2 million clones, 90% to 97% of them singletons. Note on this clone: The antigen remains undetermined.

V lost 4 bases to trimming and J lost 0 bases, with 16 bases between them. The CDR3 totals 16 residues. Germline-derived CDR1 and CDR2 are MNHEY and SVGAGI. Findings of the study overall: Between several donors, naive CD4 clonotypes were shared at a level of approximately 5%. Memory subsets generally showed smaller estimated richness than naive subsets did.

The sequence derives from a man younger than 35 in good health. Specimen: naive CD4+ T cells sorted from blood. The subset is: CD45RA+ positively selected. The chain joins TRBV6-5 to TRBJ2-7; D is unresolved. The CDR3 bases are TGTGCCAGCAGTTCCTCGTCTGACTGGAACTCCTACGAGCAGTACTTC. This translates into CASSSSSDWNSYEQYF.